This T cell receptor (beta chain) was recorded in a study of blood T cells in healthy people across ages. Notes on the study in general: Per million T cells, TCR beta diversity dropped about linearly as age rose.

A sample-barcoded 5' primer and a J-beta primer mix were used in a second PCR of roughly 6 to 11 cycles. TCRdb recomputed calls from the 5' RACE reads with MiXCR, one row per CDR3 protein. The sample shows approximately 2,000,000 distinct CDR3 sequences, more than 35% of them seen only once. Each donor supplied ten milliliters of peripheral blood. As concerns this clonotype: As yet, its antigen is unknown.

This CDR3 has 13 amino acids. V lost 3 bases to trimming and J lost 6 bases, with 12 bases between them. CDR1 DFQATT and CDR2 SNEGSKA come from the germline V gene (reference sequence). The sample taken for sequencing was blood. The source is a human donor in good health. The J gene is TRBJ1-5, the V gene TRBV20-1; D gene uncertain. The chain's CDR3 is CSARGSGGQPQHF. CDR3 DNA: TGCAGTGCTAGGGGTAGCGGAGGTCAGCCCCAGCATTTT.